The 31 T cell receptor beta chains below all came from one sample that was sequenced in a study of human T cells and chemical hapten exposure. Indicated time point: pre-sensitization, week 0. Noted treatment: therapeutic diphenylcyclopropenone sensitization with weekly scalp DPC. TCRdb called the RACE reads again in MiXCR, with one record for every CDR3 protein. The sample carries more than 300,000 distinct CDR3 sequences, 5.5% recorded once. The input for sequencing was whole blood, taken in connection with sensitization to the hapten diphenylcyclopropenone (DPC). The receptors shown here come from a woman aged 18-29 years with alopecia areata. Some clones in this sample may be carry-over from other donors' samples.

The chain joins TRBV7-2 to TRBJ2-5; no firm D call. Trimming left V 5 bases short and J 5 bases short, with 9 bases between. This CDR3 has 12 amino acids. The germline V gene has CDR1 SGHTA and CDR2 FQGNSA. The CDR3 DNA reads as TGTGCCAGCAGCCAACCCGGGGAGACCCAGTACTTC. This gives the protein CASSQPGETQYF.

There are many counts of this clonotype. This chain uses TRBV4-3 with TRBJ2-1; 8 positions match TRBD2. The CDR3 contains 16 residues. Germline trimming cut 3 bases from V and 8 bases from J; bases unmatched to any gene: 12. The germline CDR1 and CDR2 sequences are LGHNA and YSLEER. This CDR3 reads CASSHLGGTRGDEQFF. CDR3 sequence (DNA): TGCGCCAGCAGCCACCTGGGGGGGACTAGGGGCGATGAGCAGTTCTTC.

This CDR3 is CASSEAGNSGGDTQYF. CDR3 nucleotides: TGTGCCAGCAGTGAAGCGGGGAATAGCGGGGGAGATACGCAGTATTTT. The chain recombines TRBV2 with TRBJ2-3; 9 positions match TRBD2. Germline values: CDR1 SNHLY, CDR2 FYNNEI. This CDR3 contains 16 residues. Trimming at V came to 0 bases and at J to 5 bases, leaving 6 bases not matched to a gene.

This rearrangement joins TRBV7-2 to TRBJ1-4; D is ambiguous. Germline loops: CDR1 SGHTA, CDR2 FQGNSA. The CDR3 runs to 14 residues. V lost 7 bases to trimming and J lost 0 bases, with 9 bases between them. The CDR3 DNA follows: TGTGCCAGCAAAGGCATCGCAACTAATGAAAAACTGTTTTTT. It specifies CASKGIATNEKLFF.

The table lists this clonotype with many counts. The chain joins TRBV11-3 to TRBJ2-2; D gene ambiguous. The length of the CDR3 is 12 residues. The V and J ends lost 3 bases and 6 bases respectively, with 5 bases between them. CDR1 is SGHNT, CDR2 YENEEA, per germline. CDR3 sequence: CASSFLAGELFF. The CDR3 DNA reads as TGTGCCAGCAGCTTTCTAGCCGGGGAGCTGTTTTTT.

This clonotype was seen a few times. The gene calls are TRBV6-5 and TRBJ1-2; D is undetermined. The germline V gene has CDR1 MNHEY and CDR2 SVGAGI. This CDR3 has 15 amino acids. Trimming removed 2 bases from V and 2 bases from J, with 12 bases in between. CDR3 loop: CASSYTLSGNYGYTF. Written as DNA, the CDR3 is TGTGCCAGCAGTTACACTCTTAGCGGGAACTATGGCTACACCTTC.

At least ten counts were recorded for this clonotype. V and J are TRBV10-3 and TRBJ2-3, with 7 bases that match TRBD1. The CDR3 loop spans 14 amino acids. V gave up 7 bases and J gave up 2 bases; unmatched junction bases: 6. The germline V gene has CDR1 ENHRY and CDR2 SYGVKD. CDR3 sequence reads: CAITQDRNTDTQYF. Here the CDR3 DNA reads TGTGCCATCACACAGGACAGGAACACAGATACGCAGTATTTT.

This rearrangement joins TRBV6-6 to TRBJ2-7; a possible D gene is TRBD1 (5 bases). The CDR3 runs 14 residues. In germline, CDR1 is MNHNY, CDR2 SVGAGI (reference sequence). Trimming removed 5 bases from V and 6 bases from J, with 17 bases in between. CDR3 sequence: CASSPRLSGAEQYF. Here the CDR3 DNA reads TGTGCCAGCAGTCCCCGGTTAAGTGGGGCCGAGCAGTACTTC.

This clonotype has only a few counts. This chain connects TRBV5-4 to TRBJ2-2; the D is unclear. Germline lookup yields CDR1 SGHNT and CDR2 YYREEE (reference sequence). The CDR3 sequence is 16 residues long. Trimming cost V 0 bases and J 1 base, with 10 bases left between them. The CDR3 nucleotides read TGTGCCAGCAGCTTGGATCGGTTTAGGAACACCGGGGAGCTGTTTTTT. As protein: CASSLDRFRNTGELFF. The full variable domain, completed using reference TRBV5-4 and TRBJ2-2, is ETGVTQSPTHLIKTRGQQVTLRCSSQSGHNTVSWYQQALGQGPQFIFQYYREEENGRGNFPPRFSGLQFPNYSSELNVNALELDDSALYLCASSLDRFRNTGELFFGEGSRLTVL.

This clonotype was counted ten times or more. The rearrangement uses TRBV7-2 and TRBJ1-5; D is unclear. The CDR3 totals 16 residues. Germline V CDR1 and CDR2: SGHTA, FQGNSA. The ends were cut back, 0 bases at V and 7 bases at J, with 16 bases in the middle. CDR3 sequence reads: CASSLALSSGEQPQHF. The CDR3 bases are TGTGCCAGCAGCTTAGCGCTAAGTTCGGGCGAGCAGCCCCAGCATTTT.

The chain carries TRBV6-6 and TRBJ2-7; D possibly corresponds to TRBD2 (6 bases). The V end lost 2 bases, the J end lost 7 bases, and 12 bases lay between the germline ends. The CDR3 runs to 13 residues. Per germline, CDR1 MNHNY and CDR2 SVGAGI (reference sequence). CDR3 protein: CASSYPGGWEQYF. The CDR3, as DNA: TGTGCCAGCAGTTACCCCGGGGGATGGGAGCAGTACTTC.

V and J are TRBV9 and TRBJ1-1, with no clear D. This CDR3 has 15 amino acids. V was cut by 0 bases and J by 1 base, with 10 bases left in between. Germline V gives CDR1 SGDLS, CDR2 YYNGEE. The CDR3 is CASSVGAGANTEAFF. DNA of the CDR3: TGTGCCAGCAGCGTAGGAGCAGGAGCGAACACTGAAGCTTTCTTT.

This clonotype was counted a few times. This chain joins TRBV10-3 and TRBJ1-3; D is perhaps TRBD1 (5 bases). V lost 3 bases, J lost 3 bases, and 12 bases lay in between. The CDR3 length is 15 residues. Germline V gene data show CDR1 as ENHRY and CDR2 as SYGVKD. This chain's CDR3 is CAISDGDYRGNTIYF. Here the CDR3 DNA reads TGTGCCATCAGTGACGGGGACTACCGTGGAAACACCATATATTTT.

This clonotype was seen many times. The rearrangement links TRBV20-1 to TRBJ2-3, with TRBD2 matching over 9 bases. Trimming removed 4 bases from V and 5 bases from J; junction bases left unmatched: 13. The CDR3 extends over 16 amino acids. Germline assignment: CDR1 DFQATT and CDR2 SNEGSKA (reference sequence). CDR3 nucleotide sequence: TGCAGTGCTATTAACCCGGCTAGCGGGGATCAAGATACGCAGTATTTT. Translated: CSAINPASGDQDTQYF.

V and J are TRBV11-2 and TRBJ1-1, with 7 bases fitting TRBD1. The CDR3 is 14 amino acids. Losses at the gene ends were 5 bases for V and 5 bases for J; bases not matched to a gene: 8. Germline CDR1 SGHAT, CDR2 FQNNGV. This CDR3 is CASSNRGFGTEAFF. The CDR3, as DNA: TGTGCCAGCAGCAACAGGGGTTTCGGGACTGAAGCTTTCTTT.

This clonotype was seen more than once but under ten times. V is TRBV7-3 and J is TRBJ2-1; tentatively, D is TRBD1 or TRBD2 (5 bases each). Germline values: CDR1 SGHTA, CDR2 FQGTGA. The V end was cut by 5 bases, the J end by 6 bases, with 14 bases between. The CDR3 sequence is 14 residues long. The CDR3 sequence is CASSPHGGFNEQFF. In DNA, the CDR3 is TGTGCCAGCAGCCCCCATGGGGGTTTCAATGAGCAGTTCTTC.

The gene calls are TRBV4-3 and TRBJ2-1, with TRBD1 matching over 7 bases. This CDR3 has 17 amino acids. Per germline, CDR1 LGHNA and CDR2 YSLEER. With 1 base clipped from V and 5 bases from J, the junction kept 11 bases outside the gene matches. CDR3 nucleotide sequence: TGCGCCAGCAGCCAAGTGTATGCCGGACAGGCCAACAATGAGCAGTTCTTC. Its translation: CASSQVYAGQANNEQFF.

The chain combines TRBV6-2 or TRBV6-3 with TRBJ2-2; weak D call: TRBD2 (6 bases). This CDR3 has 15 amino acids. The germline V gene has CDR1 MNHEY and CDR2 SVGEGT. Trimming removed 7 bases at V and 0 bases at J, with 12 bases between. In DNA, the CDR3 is TGTGCCAGCATCGGCGGGGCTGCGAACACCGGGGAGCTGTTTTTT. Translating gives CASIGGAANTGELFF.

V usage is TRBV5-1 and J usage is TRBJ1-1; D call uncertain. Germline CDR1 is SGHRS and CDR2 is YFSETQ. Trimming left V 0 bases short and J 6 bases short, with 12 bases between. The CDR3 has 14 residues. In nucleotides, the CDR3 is TGCGCCAGCAGCTTGGAGAGGAGAACACCTGAAGCTTTCTTT. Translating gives CASSLERRTPEAFF.

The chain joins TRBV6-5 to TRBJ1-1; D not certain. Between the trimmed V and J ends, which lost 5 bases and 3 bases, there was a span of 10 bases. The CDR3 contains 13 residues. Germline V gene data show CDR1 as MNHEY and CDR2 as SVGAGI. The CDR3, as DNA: TGTGCCAGCAGTGCCAGATGGGACACTGAAGCTTTCTTT. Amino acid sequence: CASSARWDTEAFF.

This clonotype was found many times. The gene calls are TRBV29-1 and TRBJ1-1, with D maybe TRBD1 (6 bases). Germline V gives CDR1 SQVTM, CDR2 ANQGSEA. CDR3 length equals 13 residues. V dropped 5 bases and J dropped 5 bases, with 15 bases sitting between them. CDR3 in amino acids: CSVRVPGVTEAFF. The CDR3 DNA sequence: TGCAGCGTTCGCGTACCAGGGGTTACTGAAGCTTTCTTT.

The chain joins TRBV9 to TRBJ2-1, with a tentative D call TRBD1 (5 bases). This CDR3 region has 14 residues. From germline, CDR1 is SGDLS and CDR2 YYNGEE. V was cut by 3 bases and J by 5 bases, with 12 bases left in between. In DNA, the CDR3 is TGTGCCAGCAGCGCTATAGTAGGGGACAATGAGCAGTTCTTC. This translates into CASSAIVGDNEQFF.

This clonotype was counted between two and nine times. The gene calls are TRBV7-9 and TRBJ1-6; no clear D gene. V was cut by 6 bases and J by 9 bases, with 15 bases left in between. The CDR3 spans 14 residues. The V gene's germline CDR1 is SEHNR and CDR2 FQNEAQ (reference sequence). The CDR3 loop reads CASREGFVSSPLHF. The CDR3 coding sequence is TGTGCCAGCAGGGAAGGGTTTGTGAGTTCACCCCTCCACTTT.

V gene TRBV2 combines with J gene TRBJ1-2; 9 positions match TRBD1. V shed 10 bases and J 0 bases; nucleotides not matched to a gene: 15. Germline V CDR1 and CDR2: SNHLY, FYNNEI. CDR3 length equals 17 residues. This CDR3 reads CATTPRDRAPANYGYTF. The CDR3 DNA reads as TGTGCCACCACACCCCGGGACAGGGCCCCAGCTAACTATGGCTACACCTTC. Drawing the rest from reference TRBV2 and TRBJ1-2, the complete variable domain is EPEVTQTPSHQVTQMGQEVILRCVPISNHLYFYWYRQILGQKVEFLVSFYNNEISEKSEIFDDQFSVERPDGSNFTLKIRSTKLEDSAMYFCATTPRDRAPANYGYTFGSGTRLTVV.

CDR3 sequence reads: CASSPPGGGAHEQFF. CDR3 coding DNA: TGTGCCAGCAGCCCTCCCGGCGGGGGGGCCCATGAGCAGTTCTTC. The chain is built from TRBV7-3 and TRBJ2-1, with 9 bases identical to TRBD2. The germline V gene has CDR1 SGHTA and CDR2 FQGTGA. The CDR3 extends over 15 amino acids. The J segment lost 8 bases and the V segment lost 5 bases, leaving 10 bases of the junction unmatched.

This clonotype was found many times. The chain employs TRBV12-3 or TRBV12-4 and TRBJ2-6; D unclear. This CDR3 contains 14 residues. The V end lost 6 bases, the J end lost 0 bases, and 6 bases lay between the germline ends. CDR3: CASSVVSGANVLTF. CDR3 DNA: TGTGCCAGCAGCGTGGTCTCTGGGGCCAACGTCCTGACTTTC.

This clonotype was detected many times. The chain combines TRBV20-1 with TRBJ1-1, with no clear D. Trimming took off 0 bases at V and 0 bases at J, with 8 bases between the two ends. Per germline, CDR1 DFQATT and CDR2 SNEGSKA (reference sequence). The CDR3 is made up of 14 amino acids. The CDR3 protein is CSARDENLNTEAFF. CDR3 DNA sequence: TGCAGTGCTAGAGATGAAAACCTGAACACTGAAGCTTTCTTT.

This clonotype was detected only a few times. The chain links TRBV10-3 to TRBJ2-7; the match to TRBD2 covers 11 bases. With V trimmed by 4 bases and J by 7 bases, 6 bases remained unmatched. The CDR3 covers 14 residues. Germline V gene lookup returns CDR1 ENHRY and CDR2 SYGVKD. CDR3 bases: TGTGCCATCAGTGGTAGCGGGGGGGCATTTGAGCAGTACTTC. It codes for CAISGSGGAFEQYF.

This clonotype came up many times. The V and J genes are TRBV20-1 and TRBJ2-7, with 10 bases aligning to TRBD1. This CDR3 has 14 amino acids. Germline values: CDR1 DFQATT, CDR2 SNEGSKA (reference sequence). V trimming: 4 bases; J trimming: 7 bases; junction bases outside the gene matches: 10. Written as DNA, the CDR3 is TGCAGTGCTATCACCGGGACAGGGGCCGGGGAGCAGTACTTC. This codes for CSAITGTGAGEQYF.

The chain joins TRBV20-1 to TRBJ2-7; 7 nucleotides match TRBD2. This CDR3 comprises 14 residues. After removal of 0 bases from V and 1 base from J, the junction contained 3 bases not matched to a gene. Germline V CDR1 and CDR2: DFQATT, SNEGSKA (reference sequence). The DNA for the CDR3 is TGCAGTGCTAGAGAGGGGGGGATGTCCTACGAGCAGTACTTC. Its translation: CSAREGGMSYEQYF.

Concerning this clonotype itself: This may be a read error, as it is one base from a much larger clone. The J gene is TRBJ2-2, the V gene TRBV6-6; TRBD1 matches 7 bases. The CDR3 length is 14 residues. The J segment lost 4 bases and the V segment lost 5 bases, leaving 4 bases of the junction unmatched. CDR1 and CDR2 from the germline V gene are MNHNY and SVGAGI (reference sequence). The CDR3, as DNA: TGTGCCAGCAGTGCGGACAGGACCACCGGGGAGCTGTTTTTT. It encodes CASSADRTTGELFF.